Each of the 28 T cell receptor beta chains below was sequenced from the same sample in a study of CD8+ T cells in alopecia areata. The sequencing template was cDNA reverse transcribed from extracted RNA. Data came from immunoSEQ multiplex PCR; TCRdb stores just in-frame clones and leaves some out. The sample contains around 250,000 clones, roughly 69% of which appear only once. Here the sequenced sample was CD4+ T cells sorted from blood, taken at week 0. All receptors come from a human donor with alopecia areata.

J is TRBJ1-2 and V is TRBV4-1; D uncertain. The CDR3 extends over 13 amino acids. V lost 6 bases to trimming and J lost 7 bases, with 15 bases between them. CDR1 and CDR2 from the germline V gene are MGHRA and YSYEKL. This CDR3 is CASSSSSVLGYTF. The CDR3 nucleotides are TGCGCCAGCAGTTCTTCAAGCGTCCTTGGCTACACCTTC.

The chain recombines TRBV20-1 with TRBJ1-1, with a tentative D call TRBD1 (5 bases). CDR3 size: 11 residues. Germline CDR1 reads DFQATT; CDR2 reads SNEGSKA (reference sequence). DNA of the CDR3: TGCAGAGGAGGGACGGCCGCTGAAGCTTTCTTT. Its protein is CRGGTAAEAFF.

The chain joins TRBV5-1 to TRBJ2-1; D call uncertain. CDR3 length equals 14 residues. The V gene's germline CDR1 is SGHRS and CDR2 YFSETQ. The V and J ends lost 0 bases and 2 bases respectively, with 6 bases between them. As DNA, the CDR3 is TGCGCCAGCAGCTTGGACACAGCCTACAATGAGCAGTTCTTC. This sequence encodes CASSLDTAYNEQFF. Based on the CDR3 plus reference TRBV5-1 and TRBJ2-1, the full variable domain is KAGVTQTPRYLIKTRGQQVTLSCSPISGHRSVSWYQQTPGQGLQFLFEYFSETQRNKGNFPGRFSGRQFSNSRSEMNVSTLELGDSALYLCASSLDTAYNEQFFGPGTRLTVL.

The gene calls are TRBV11-2 and TRBJ1-1; unclear D gene. The CDR3 contains 14 residues. Germline V gene data show CDR1 as SGHAT and CDR2 as FQNNGV. The V and J ends lost 3 bases and 1 base respectively, with 9 bases between them. The CDR3 coding sequence is TGTGCCAGCAGCTTGTTTAGGGCGAACACTGAAGCTTTCTTT. Protein sequence: CASSLFRANTEAFF.

This clone was picked up a small number of times. The chain joins TRBV29-1 to TRBJ2-7, with D maybe TRBD1 (5 bases). V lost 3 bases to trimming and J lost 2 bases, with 8 bases between them. Germline CDR1 reads SQVTM; CDR2 reads ANQGSEA. The CDR3 sequence is 12 residues long. CDR3 nucleotides: TGCAGCGTTGATGACAGTGCCTACGAGCAGTACTTC. Translated: CSVDDSAYEQYF.

CDR3 DNA sequence: TGTGCCAGCAGCCCTAGGACAGAAACCTTAGCTTACGAGCAGTACTTC. This sequence encodes CASSPRTETLAYEQYF. The chain recombines TRBV9 with TRBJ2-7; the D gene is possibly TRBD1 (6 bases). This CDR3 contains 16 residues. From germline, CDR1 is SGDLS and CDR2 YYNGEE. V lost 4 bases to trimming and J lost 4 bases, with 21 bases between them.

The chain carries TRBV7-3 and TRBJ2-5, with D tentatively TRBD1 or TRBD2 (5 bases each). From germline, CDR1 is SGHTA and CDR2 FQGTGA. The CDR3 has 15 residues. Trimming took off 0 bases at V and 5 bases at J, with 13 bases between the two ends. CDR3 nucleotide sequence: TGTGCCAGCAGCTTAACGTTAGGGGAGAGGGAGACCCAGTACTTC. Translating it yields CASSLTLGERETQYF.

The chain joins TRBV12-5 to TRBJ2-1, with 7 bases matching TRBD2. CDR3 length equals 17 residues. Germline CDR1 reads LGHNT; CDR2 reads FRNRAP. Trimming took 0 bases from V and 3 from J; bases not matched to a gene: 8. As DNA, the CDR3 is TGTGCTAGTGGTTTGGTACGACTAGCTGGGGACTACAATGAGCAGTTCTTC. Residues: CASGLVRLAGDYNEQFF. The full variable domain, in which reference TRBV12-5 and TRBJ2-1 provide the parts outside the CDR3, is DARVTQTPRHKVTEMGQEVTMRCQPILGHNTVFWYRQTMMQGLELLAYFRNRAPLDDSGMPKDRFSAEMPDATLATLKIQPSEPRDSAVYFCASGLVRLAGDYNEQFFGPGTRLTVL.

This clone was seen once. The chain recombines TRBV30 with TRBJ1-1, with D uncertain. V shed 4 bases and J shed 0 bases, with 6 bases lying between them. This CDR3 is 12 amino acids long. Germline-derived CDR1 and CDR2 are GTSNPN and SVGIG (reference sequence). The CDR3 bases are TGTGCCTGGAATCCGGTGAACACTGAAGCTTTCTTT. It yields the protein CAWNPVNTEAFF.

The CDR3 DNA reads as TGTGCCTGTGGGGACAGGGCGTCTGAAGCTTTCTTT. Its protein product is CACGDRASEAFF. The J gene is TRBJ1-1, the V gene TRBV30; 9 bases align to TRBD1. The length of the CDR3 is 12 residues. CDR1 GTSNPN and CDR2 SVGIG come from the germline V gene (reference sequence). The ends lost 6 bases at V and 6 bases at J; junction bases unmatched: 5.

V and J are TRBV2 and TRBJ2-5; the D call may be TRBD1 or TRBD2 (5 bases each). Trimming left V 7 bases short and J 1 base short, with 13 bases between. The CDR3 totals 14 residues. Germline lookup yields CDR1 SNHLY and CDR2 FYNNEI. Here the CDR3 reads CASTRDGRQETQYF. In DNA, the CDR3 is TGTGCCAGCACTAGGGACGGCCGCCAAGAGACCCAGTACTTC.

This chain joins TRBV14 and TRBJ2-1; tentatively, D is TRBD2 (6 bases). Trimming stripped 1 base from V and 16 bases from J, with 20 bases between. The germline gives CDR1 SGHDN, CDR2 FVKESK. This CDR3 has 14 amino acids. CDR3 coding DNA: TGTGCCAGCAGCCAAGTCGGGAGTGTGCCTCCGGGTTTCTTC. This sequence encodes CASSQVGSVPPGFF.

V gene TRBV27 combines with J gene TRBJ1-2, with D tentatively TRBD1 (5 bases). Trimming took 6 bases from V and 5 from J, leaving 16 bases between them. CDR1 and CDR2 from the germline V gene are MNHEY and SMNVEV (reference sequence). The CDR3 sequence is 14 residues long. CDR3 protein: CASRAAGEEYGYTF. The CDR3 DNA is TGTGCCAGCAGGGCGGCGGGGGAGGAATATGGCTACACCTTC.

This clone has only one observation. The chain uses TRBV30 and TRBJ2-7; 12 bases map to TRBD1. The germline gives CDR1 GTSNPN, CDR2 SVGIG (reference sequence). V shed 3 bases, J shed 3 bases, and the junction held 6 bases outside the gene matches. The CDR3 has 15 amino acids. This CDR3 is CAWSARDRGLYEQYF. CDR3 in DNA: TGTGCCTGGAGCGCCCGGGACAGGGGGCTCTACGAGCAGTACTTC.

The J gene is TRBJ2-7, the V gene TRBV6-1; weak D call: TRBD2 (6 bases). Looked up from germline, CDR1 is MNHNS and CDR2 is SASEGT. The CDR3 has 14 amino acids. V was clipped by 8 bases and J by 2 bases, with 16 bases between them. DNA of the CDR3: TGTGCCAGCTCCTTCGGGGGAATGCCCTACGAGCAGTACTTC. Encoded protein: CASSFGGMPYEQYF.

The rearrangement joins TRBV12-5 to TRBJ1-5; tentative D call: TRBD1 (5 bases). The V and J ends lost 7 bases and 7 bases respectively, with 20 bases between them. This CDR3 region has 15 residues. Germline CDR1 is LGHNT and CDR2 is FRNRAP. The CDR3 DNA reads as TGTGCTAGTGCCCTGACCGGGGGAGAGGGGCAGCCCCAGCATTTT. Translation gives CASALTGGEGQPQHF.

This clone was seen a few times. V usage is TRBV29-1 and J usage is TRBJ2-7; 14 positions match TRBD2. From germline, CDR1 is SQVTM and CDR2 ANQGSEA. With 6 bases clipped from V and 4 bases from J, the junction kept 8 bases outside the gene matches. This CDR3 comprises 15 residues. The CDR3 DNA is TGCAGCGTCTCCGGACTAGCGGGGGGTTCGTACGAGCAGTACTTC. Encoded protein: CSVSGLAGGSYEQYF.

CDR3: CASRRRTWRDNEKLFF. CDR3 nucleotide sequence: TGTGCCAGCAGGCGACGGACATGGCGGGATAATGAAAAACTGTTTTTT. The J gene is TRBJ1-4, the V gene TRBV6-6, with D maybe TRBD1 (5 bases). The CDR3 is made up of 16 amino acids. The V and J ends lost 6 bases and 4 bases respectively, with 18 bases between them. Germline V lookup: CDR1 MNHNY, CDR2 SVGAGI (reference sequence).

This clone was seen only a few times. The chain joins TRBV11-3 to TRBJ2-2, with 7 bases aligning to TRBD2. This CDR3 comprises 15 residues. Germline loops: CDR1 SGHNT, CDR2 YENEEA. J lost 4 bases, V lost 3 bases, and 5 bases had no gene match. The CDR3 DNA reads as TGTGCCAGCAGCTTTTCAGCGGGGTCCACCGGGGAGCTGTTTTTT. This gives the protein CASSFSAGSTGELFF.

This clone appeared a few times. CDR3 protein: CASSRTARTDTQYF. The CDR3 DNA follows: TGTGCCAGCAGCAGGACAGCCCGCACAGATACGCAGTATTTT. J is TRBJ2-3 and V is TRBV27, with a tentative D call TRBD1 (6 bases). CDR1 and CDR2 (germline): MNHEY, SMNVEV (reference sequence). The V gene lost 6 bases and the J gene lost 1 base, with 11 bases spanning the gap. The CDR3 totals 14 residues.

This clone turned up a few times. V is TRBV7-6 and J is TRBJ1-5; D is possibly TRBD1 (5 bases). Trimming shortened V by 1 base and J by 9 bases, and 10 bases separated the two germline ends. In germline, CDR1 is SGHVS, CDR2 FNYEAQ. This CDR3 is 13 amino acids long. This CDR3 is CASSLEWGAPQHF. CDR3 in DNA: TGTGCCAGCAGCTTAGAATGGGGCGCGCCCCAGCATTTT. Supplemented by reference TRBV7-6 and TRBJ1-5, the full variable domain reads GAGVSQSPRYKVTKRGQDVALRCDPISGHVSLYWYRQALGQGPEFLTYFNYEAQQDKSGLPNDRFSAERPEGSISTLTIQRTEQRDSAMYRCASSLEWGAPQHFGDGTRLSIL.

This clone was found a few times. The V gene is TRBV6-1, the J gene TRBJ2-2; D is unresolved. V lost 5 bases to trimming and J lost 2 bases, with 0 bases between them. The CDR3 is 11 amino acids. Germline V lookup: CDR1 MNHNS, CDR2 SASEGT. DNA of the CDR3: TGTGCCAGCAGTAACACCGGGGAGCTGTTTTTT. This codes for CASSNTGELFF.

V is TRBV7-6 and J is TRBJ2-3; no clear D. The CDR3 is 14 amino acids. Between the trimmed V and J ends, which lost 6 bases and 1 base, there was a span of 11 bases. In germline, CDR1 is SGHVS, CDR2 FNYEAQ. The CDR3 region is CASSRGPGTDTQYF. The CDR3 DNA is TGTGCCAGCAGTCGAGGACCAGGCACAGATACGCAGTATTTT. Complete variable domain (other parts from reference TRBV7-6 and TRBJ2-3): GAGVSQSPRYKVTKRGQDVALRCDPISGHVSLYWYRQALGQGPEFLTYFNYEAQQDKSGLPNDRFSAERPEGSISTLTIQRTEQRDSAMYRCASSRGPGTDTQYFGPGTRLTVL.

This clone was recorded once. The rearrangement uses TRBV29-1 and TRBJ1-2, with a possible D match to TRBD1 (5 bases). Germline V gives CDR1 SQVTM, CDR2 ANQGSEA. The CDR3 length is 17 residues. V was cut by 3 bases and J by 4 bases, with 24 bases left in between. CDR3: CSVDNRGTGREGYGYTF. In DNA form, the CDR3 reads TGCAGCGTTGATAATAGGGGTACGGGACGCGAGGGCTATGGCTACACCTTC. The whole variable domain, remainder taken from reference TRBV29-1 and TRBJ1-2, is SAVISQKPSRDICQRGTSLTIQCQVDSQVTMMFWYRQQPGQSLTLIATANQGSEATYESGFVIDKFPISRPNLTFSTLTVSNMSPEDSSIYLCSVDNRGTGREGYGYTFGSGTRLTVV.

V gene TRBV2 combines with J gene TRBJ1-6; D unresolved. This CDR3 comprises 12 residues. The V end was cut by 3 bases, the J end by 7 bases, with 4 bases between. Germline V CDR1 and CDR2: SNHLY, FYNNEI. The CDR3 spells CASSEDNSPLHF. The CDR3 DNA reads TGTGCCAGCAGTGAGGACAATTCACCCCTCCACTTT.

The chain links TRBV5-6 to TRBJ2-3; 9 nucleotides align to TRBD2. The CDR3 spans 16 residues. V lost 2 bases to trimming and J lost 3 bases; unmatched junction nucleotides: 7. The germline V gene has CDR1 SGHDT and CDR2 YYEEEE. The CDR3 reads CASSLFLAGATDTQYF. The CDR3 DNA follows: TGTGCCAGCAGCTTATTCTTAGCGGGGGCTACAGATACGCAGTATTTT.

CDR3 in amino acids: CASSQRRQGNTEAFF. CDR3 DNA sequence: TGTGCCAGCAGCCAACGACGACAGGGGAACACTGAAGCTTTCTTT. V usage is TRBV7-9 and J usage is TRBJ1-1; the match to TRBD1 covers 7 bases. Germline V gene sequence: CDR1 SEHNR, CDR2 FQNEAQ (reference sequence). Trimming removed 5 bases from V and 1 base from J; junction bases left unmatched: 7. This CDR3 has 15 amino acids.

This chain connects TRBV11-2 to TRBJ2-5; tentative D call: TRBD2 (5 bases). This CDR3 region has 15 residues. Germline CDR1 SGHAT, CDR2 FQNNGV. Trimming stripped 5 bases from V and 2 bases from J, with 15 bases between. The CDR3: CASSISGVSQETQYF. The CDR3 DNA follows: TGTGCCAGCAGCATCTCCGGGGTGTCGCAAGAGACCCAGTACTTC.